The following is a T cell receptor beta chain sequence with its context. As yet, its antigen is unknown. This entry belongs to a study of shared clonotypes between healthy human individuals. The data were produced by immunoSEQ multiplex PCR, yet TCRdb's version contains in-frame clones alone and is incomplete. The sample has roughly 500,000 clones; approximately 94% are singletons. Trimming pared 5 bases from V and 1 base from J, leaving 17 bases between. From germline, CDR1 is SEHNR and CDR2 FQNEAQ (reference sequence). The CDR3 covers 16 residues. Overall study results and limits: Investigators expected sequencing depth to affect clonotype sharing among donors. When compared with the clonotypes that were shared by all four sorted-subset donors, the non-shared clonotypes turned out to have lower generation probabilities.

The chain couples TRBV7-9 to TRBJ2-5, with D possibly matching TRBD2 (6 bases). The sequence was collected from a woman aged 25 to 45 in good health. Sequencing was done on a sample of naive CD4+ T cells sorted from blood. Subset noted: CD45RA+ positively selected. The CDR3 coding sequence is TGTGCCAGCAGCACCTTTTGGGGGGAGGCCCAAGAGACCCAGTACTTC. Translated: CASSTFWGEAQETQYF.